The clone carrying this T cell receptor beta chain was seen only a few times. Its cognate antigen is unknown. The data belong to a study of vaccination and CD4 T cells after COVID-19. The assay that was used to sequence DNA from cultured CD4+ T cells was the Oncomine TCR Beta short-read assay. TCRdb re-analysed the PCR reads in MiXCR, keeping a single row per CDR3 protein. Among about 10,000 distinct CDR3 sequences listed, approximately 60% were seen once. Germline lookup yields CDR1 LNHNV and CDR2 YYDKDF (reference sequence). This CDR3 has 16 residues. The ends were cut back, 0 bases at V and 10 bases at J, with 19 bases in the middle. Treatment noted: roughly nine-day PBMC culture with coronavirus spike peptide pools or control peptides (ViraFEST assay).

Source material: CD4+ T cells from blood, cultured in vitro. The TCR sequence derives from a human donor who had recovered from COVID-19. V and J are TRBV15 and TRBJ1-5; no reliable D call. The CDR3 spells CATSRESPNNYSPQHF. The DNA for the CDR3 is TGTGCCACCAGCAGAGAAAGTCCAAATAACTATTCCCCCCAGCATTTT.